This T cell receptor (beta chain) stems from a study of beta chain features in type 1 diabetes. The overall study: Examination spanned 90 million to 140 million sorted cells from all samples.

General study points: PCR may have favored shorter templates equally in patients and controls. Patients with Type 1 diabetes showed moderately but significantly shorter TCRB CDR3s in all four CD4+ subsets. Within patients, naive, central memory and Treg TCRB repertoires seemed more similar than within healthy donors.

On average, the one heparinised blood draw given by each donor was about 120 mL. Comments on this clone: Its antigen is undetermined.

V lost 5 bases and J 2 bases, leaving 13 bases between the germline ends. The CDR3 contains 15 residues. In germline, CDR1 is MNHNS, CDR2 SASEGT. All of the isolated RNA was reverse transcribed, so expressed TCRB transcripts were sequenced. Produced via immunoSEQ multiplex PCR; TCRdb's table is partial and in-frame only. The sample has around 600,000 clones, approximately 13% seen once. Sequenced: naive CD4+ T cells from blood. The receptor was isolated from a young man with type 1 diabetes. The chain links TRBV6-1 to TRBJ1-3; tentatively, D is TRBD1 (6 bases). The CDR3 sequence: CASSLPDSAGNTIYF. In DNA form, the CDR3 reads TGTGCCAGCAGTCTCCCGGACAGTGCTGGAAACACCATATATTTT.